The present entry profiles one T cell receptor (beta chain) with its context. V shed 6 bases, J shed 3 bases, and the junction held 4 bases outside the gene matches. Germline loops: CDR1 LGHNT, CDR2 FRNRAP. This CDR3 region has 16 residues. Only in-frame clones appear in the TCRdb table, and some are missing; sequencing was by immunoSEQ multiplex PCR. This repertoire shows fewer than 250,000 clones, more than 65% found once; its top ten account for about 17%. Participants' reported clinical history set cohort assignment. The data were obtained in a study of blood T cell repertoires in COVID-19. The chain carries TRBV12-5 and TRBJ2-6, with TRBD1 identical over 11 bases. Sequenced material: PBMCs or T cells enriched from blood (not recorded which). The receptor was derived from a woman in her 50s with acute COVID-19. For the CDR3, the DNA is TGTGCTAGTGGCCCGGGACAGGGGGTTGGGGCCAACGTCCTGACTTTC. It codes for CASGPGQGVGANVLTF.